These T cell receptor beta chains were read from a single sample in a study of cytomegalovirus exposure and HLA in healthy donors. Measured with immunoSEQ multiplex PCR; TCRdb has only the in-frame clones, and not every one. Counted here are 250,000 to 300,000 clones, 80% to 95% occurring once; the ten biggest clones make up about 1.7%. The specimen was PBMCs. The receptor set was obtained from a girl aged 2-10 years in good health and CMV-seronegative. Both conserved end residues are part of each CDR3. A D gene is named only where the DNA matches it firmly. Only some rows state a clone size, as once, few, many or a class for expanded clones.

CDR3 length,V gene,D gene,J gene,clone size,CDR3 protein,CDR3 DNA
14,TRBV7-9,NA,TRBJ2-5,NA,CASSLMRNQETQYF,TGTGCCAGCAGCTTGATGCGGAACCAAGAGACCCAGTACTTC
13,TRBV5-4,NA,TRBJ1-4,once,CASSQWGLEKLFF,TGTGCCAGCAGCCAGTGGGGGCTCGAAAAACTGTTTTTT
15,TRBV5-5,NA,TRBJ1-1,NA,CASSHTGLPSSEAFF,TGTGCCAGCAGCCACACGGGACTCCCAAGCTCTGAAGCTTTCTTT
14,TRBV29-1,TRBD1,TRBJ2-5,NA,CSGGQGLGTETQYF,TGCAGCGGAGGACAGGGGTTGGGGACAGAGACCCAGTACTTC
14,TRBV7-8,NA,TRBJ1-6,NA,CASSLEQYNSPLHF,TGTGCCAGCAGCTTAGAACAGTATAATTCACCCCTCCACTTT
13,TRBV11-2,NA,TRBJ1-2,NA,CASSQDWRYGYTF,TGTGCCAGCAGCCAAGACTGGCGCTATGGCTACACCTTC
19,TRBV7-9,TRBD1,TRBJ2-6,NA,CASSLGGTGGASGANVLTF,TGTGCCAGCAGCTTAGGGGGGACAGGGGGTGCATCTGGGGCCAACGTCCTGACTTTC
16,TRBV19,TRBD2,TRBJ2-7,NA,CASSIAGTSGSYEQYF,TGTGCCAGTAGTATAGCCGGGACTAGCGGGAGCTACGAGCAGTACTTC
13,TRBV29-1,TRBD1,TRBJ2-7,NA,CSVGTGGSREQYF,TGCAGCGTTGGCACAGGGGGATCGAGAGAGCAGTACTTC
12,TRBV19,NA,TRBJ1-5,NA,CASTEGNQPQHF,TGTGCCAGTACAGAGGGCAATCAGCCCCAGCATTTT
15,TRBV5-1,TRBD2,TRBJ2-3,NA,CASSSAGVSTDTQYF,TGCGCCAGCAGCTCGGCGGGAGTAAGCACAGATACGCAGTATTTT
15,TRBV27,NA,TRBJ1-2,NA,CASSLSGVGSYGYTF,TGTGCCAGCAGTTTATCAGGGGTCGGTAGCTATGGCTACACCTTC
14,TRBV6-6,TRBD2,TRBJ2-7,NA,CASTHERGEPEQYF,TGTGCCAGCACGCATGAGCGGGGAGAGCCCGAGCAGTACTTC
17,TRBV7-9,TRBD1,TRBJ1-4,NA,CASSLTFGGTGVEKLFF,TGTGCCAGCAGCTTAACATTTGGGGGGACAGGGGTTGAAAAACTGTTTTTT
16,TRBV9,TRBD2,TRBJ2-2,NA,CASSPTSGGAAGELFF,TGTGCCAGCAGCCCAACTAGCGGGGGGGCCGCCGGGGAGCTGTTTTTT
20,TRBV13,TRBD1,TRBJ2-6,once,CASSFRDRGRGASGANVLTF,TGTGCCAGCAGCTTCCGGGACAGGGGGCGTGGGGCATCTGGGGCCAACGTCCTGACTTTC
16,TRBV5-1,NA,TRBJ2-3,NA,CASSDSQGSFTDTQYF,TGCGCCAGCAGCGACTCACAGGGTTCCTTCACAGATACGCAGTATTTT
14,TRBV6-5,TRBD1,TRBJ2-7,NA,CASSTGGIYYEQYF,TGTGCCAGCAGTACAGGGGGCATATACTACGAGCAGTACTTC
13,TRBV18,NA,TRBJ1-1,NA,CASSPTHNTEAFF,TGTGCCAGCTCGCCGACACATAACACTGAAGCTTTCTTT
15,TRBV6-5,NA,TRBJ2-5,NA,CASCRRGGLLGEQYF,TGTGCCAGCTGTAGGCGTGGGGGGTTGCTTGGGGAGCAGTACTTC
16,TRBV11-2,TRBD2,TRBJ2-5,NA,CASSLGGGGPLETQYF,TGTGCCAGCAGCTTAGGGGGCGGGGGGCCTCTTGAGACCCAGTACTTC
17,TRBV9,TRBD1,TRBJ1-6,NA,CASSPWTGGLDNSPLHF,TGTGCCAGCAGCCCATGGACAGGGGGTTTAGATAATTCACCCCTCCACTTT
18,TRBV6-4,TRBD2,TRBJ2-7,NA,CASSDSRLAELDHYEQYF,TGTGCCAGCAGTGACTCACGGCTAGCGGAGCTAGACCACTACGAGCAGTACTTC
12,TRBV5-6,NA,TRBJ2-7,NA,CASSLGRGEQYF,TGTGCCAGCAGCCTTGGCCGGGGCGAGCAGTACTTC
15,TRBV14,NA,TRBJ1-5,NA,CASSRGARLNQPQHF,TGTGCCAGCAGCCGCGGGGCGAGATTAAATCAGCCCCAGCATTTT
16,TRBV13,TRBD2,TRBJ2-7,NA,CASSLGRDAGGLEQYF,TGTGCCAGCAGCTTAGGCCGGGATGCGGGGGGCCTTGAGCAGTACTTC
11,TRBV30,TRBD1,TRBJ2-7,NA,CAWTGGHEQYF,TGTGCCTGGACAGGGGGCCACGAGCAGTACTTC
13,TRBV29-1,NA,TRBJ2-1,NA,CSVEDEMGGEQFF,TGCAGCGTTGAAGATGAAATGGGGGGTGAGCAGTTCTTC
17,TRBV4-1,NA,TRBJ1-5,NA,CASSTDRRLKGNQPQHF,TGCGCCAGCAGCACAGACCGAAGGCTAAAGGGCAATCAGCCCCAGCATTTT
16,TRBV15,NA,TRBJ2-1,NA,CATSRTSGFSYNEQFF,TGTGCCACCAGCAGGACAAGCGGATTCTCCTACAATGAGCAGTTCTTC
15,TRBV7-9,TRBD2,TRBJ2-3,NA,CASSYQAGGRDTQYF,TGTGCCAGCAGCTACCAAGCGGGAGGGAGAGATACGCAGTATTTT
18,TRBV5-1,TRBD1,TRBJ1-1,NA,CASSYPDRGSFTDTEAFF,TGCGCCAGCAGCTACCCGGACAGGGGTTCTTTTACGGACACTGAAGCTTTCTTT